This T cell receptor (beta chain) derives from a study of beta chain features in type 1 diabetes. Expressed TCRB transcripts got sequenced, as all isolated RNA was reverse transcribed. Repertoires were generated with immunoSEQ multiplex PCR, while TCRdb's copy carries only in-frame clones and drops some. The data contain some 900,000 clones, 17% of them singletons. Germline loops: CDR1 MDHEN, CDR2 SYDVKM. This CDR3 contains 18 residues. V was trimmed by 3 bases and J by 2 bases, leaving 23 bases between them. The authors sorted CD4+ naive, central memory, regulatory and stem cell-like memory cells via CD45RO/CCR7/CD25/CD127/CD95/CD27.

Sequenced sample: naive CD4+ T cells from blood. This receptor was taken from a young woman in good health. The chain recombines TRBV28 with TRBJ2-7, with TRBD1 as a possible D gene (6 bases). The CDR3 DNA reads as TGTGCCAGCAGTTTCCGCCCTAGAGAACAGGGTGCGGCCTACGAGCAGTACTTC. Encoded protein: CASSFRPREQGAAYEQYF. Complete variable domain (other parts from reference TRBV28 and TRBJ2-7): DVKVTQSSRYLVKRTGEKVFLECVQDMDHENMFWYRQDPGLGLRLIYFSYDVKMKEKGDIPEGYSVSREKKERFSLILESASTNQTSMYLCASSFRPREQGAAYEQYFGPGTRLTVT.